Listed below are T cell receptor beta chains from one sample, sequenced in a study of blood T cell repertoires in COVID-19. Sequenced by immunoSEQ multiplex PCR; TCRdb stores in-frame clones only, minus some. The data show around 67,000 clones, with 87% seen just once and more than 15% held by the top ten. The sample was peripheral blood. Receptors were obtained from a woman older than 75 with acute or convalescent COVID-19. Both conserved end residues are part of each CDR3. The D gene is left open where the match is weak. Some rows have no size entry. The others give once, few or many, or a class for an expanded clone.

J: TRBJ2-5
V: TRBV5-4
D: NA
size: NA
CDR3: CASSLARGIETQYF
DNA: TGTGCCAGCAGCTTGGCCCGGGGGATAGAGACCCAGTACTTC

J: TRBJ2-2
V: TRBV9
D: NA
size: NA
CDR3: CASSVGLNTGELFF
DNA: TGTGCCAGCAGCGTAGGACTTAACACCGGGGAGCTGTTTTTT

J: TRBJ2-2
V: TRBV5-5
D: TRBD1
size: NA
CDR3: CASNLPTGVTFGELFF
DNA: TGTGCCAGCAACTTACCGACAGGGGTAACATTCGGGGAGCTGTTTTTT

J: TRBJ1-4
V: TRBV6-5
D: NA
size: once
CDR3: CASRPTDLNEKLFF
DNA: TGTGCCAGCAGGCCGACAGACCTTAATGAAAAACTGTTTTTT

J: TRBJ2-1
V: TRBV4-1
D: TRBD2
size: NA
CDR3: CASSPSTSGKSYNEQFF
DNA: TGCGCCAGCAGCCCATCGACTAGCGGAAAATCCTACAATGAGCAGTTCTTC

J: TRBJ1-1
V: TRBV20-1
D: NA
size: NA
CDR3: CSARVVTEAFF
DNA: TGCAGTGCTAGAGTTGTAACTGAAGCTTTCTTT

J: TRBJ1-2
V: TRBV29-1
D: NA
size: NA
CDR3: CSSDSANYGYTF
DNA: TGCAGCTCGGACAGTGCTAACTATGGCTACACCTTC

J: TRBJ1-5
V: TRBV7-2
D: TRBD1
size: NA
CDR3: CASSQTGARNQPQHF
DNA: TGTGCCAGCAGCCAAACAGGGGCGAGGAATCAGCCCCAGCATTTT

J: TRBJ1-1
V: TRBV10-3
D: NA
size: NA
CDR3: CAISESKTGNTEAFF
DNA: TGTGCCATCAGTGAGTCGAAGACAGGGAACACTGAAGCTTTCTTT

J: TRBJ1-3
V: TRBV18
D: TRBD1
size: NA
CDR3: CASSPIRQGASDTIYF
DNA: TGTGCCAGCTCACCAATTAGACAGGGGGCTTCGGACACCATATATTTT

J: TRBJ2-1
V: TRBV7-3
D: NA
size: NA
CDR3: CASSSATGEQFF
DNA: TGTGCCAGCAGCTCGGCTACAGGGGAGCAGTTCTTC

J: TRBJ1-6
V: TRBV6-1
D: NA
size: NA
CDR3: CASSENRDTYSPLHF
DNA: TGTGCCAGCAGTGAAAACAGGGATACATATTCACCCCTCCACTTT

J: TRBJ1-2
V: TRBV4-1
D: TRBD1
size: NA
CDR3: CASSQGQGSHYGYTF
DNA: TGCGCCAGCAGCCAGGGACAGGGGTCCCACTATGGCTACACCTTC

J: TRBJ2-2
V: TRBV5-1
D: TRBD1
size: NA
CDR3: CASSFTTGQPGELFF
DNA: TGCGCCAGCAGCTTCACAACGGGACAGCCCGGGGAGCTGTTTTTT

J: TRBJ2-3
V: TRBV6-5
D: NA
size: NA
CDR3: CACEKQGFDTQYF
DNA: TGTGCCTGCGAGAAGCAGGGATTTGATACGCAGTATTTT

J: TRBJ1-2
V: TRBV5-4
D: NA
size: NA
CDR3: CASSVAGAGYTF
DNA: TGTGCCAGCAGCGTGGCGGGAGCTGGCTACACCTTC

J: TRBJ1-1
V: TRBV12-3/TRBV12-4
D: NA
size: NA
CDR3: CASSLFGGGEAFF
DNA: TGTGCCAGCAGTTTATTTGGGGGCGGAGAAGCTTTCTTT

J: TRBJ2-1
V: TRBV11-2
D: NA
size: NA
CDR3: CASSLSGNEQFF
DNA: TGTGCCAGCAGCTTGAGCGGGAATGAGCAGTTCTTC

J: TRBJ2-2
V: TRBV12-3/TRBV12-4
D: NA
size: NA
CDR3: CASTRVHGELFF
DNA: TGTGCCAGCACCAGGGTACACGGGGAGCTGTTTTTT

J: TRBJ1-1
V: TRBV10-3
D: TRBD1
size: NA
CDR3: CAISQTGGTNTEAFF
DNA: TGTGCCATCAGTCAGACAGGGGGAACGAACACTGAAGCTTTCTTT

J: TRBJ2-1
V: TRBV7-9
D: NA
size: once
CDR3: CASSHIPMVISNEQFF
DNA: TGTGCCAGCAGCCACATTCCCATGGTAATATCAAATGAGCAGTTCTTC

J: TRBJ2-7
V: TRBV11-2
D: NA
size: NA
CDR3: CASRFLAYEQYF
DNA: TGTGCCAGCAGGTTCTTAGCCTACGAGCAGTACTTC

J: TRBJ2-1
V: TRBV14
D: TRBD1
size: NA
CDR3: CASSQGTGGASNEQFF
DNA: TGTGCCAGCAGCCAAGGTACAGGGGGCGCGTCCAATGAGCAGTTCTTC

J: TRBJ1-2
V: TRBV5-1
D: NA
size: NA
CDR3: CASSLQYKNYGYTF
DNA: TGCGCCAGCAGCTTGCAATACAAAAACTATGGCTACACCTTC

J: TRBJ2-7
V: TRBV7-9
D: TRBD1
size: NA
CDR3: CASSLGQGAALEQYF
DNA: TGTGCCAGCAGCCTGGGACAGGGGGCGGCTCTCGAGCAGTACTTC

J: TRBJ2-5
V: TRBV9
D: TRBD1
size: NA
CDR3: CASSQRQGTEETQYF
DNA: TGTGCCAGCAGCCAAAGACAGGGAACAGAAGAGACCCAGTACTTC

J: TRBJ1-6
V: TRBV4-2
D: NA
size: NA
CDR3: CASSQDRGSPLHF
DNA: TGTGCCAGCAGCCAAGATAGAGGCTCACCCCTCCACTTT

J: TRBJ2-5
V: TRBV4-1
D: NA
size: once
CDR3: CASSQGVGGSLQETQYF
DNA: TGCGCCAGCAGCCAAGGGGTCGGGGGAAGCTTACAAGAGACCCAGTACTTC

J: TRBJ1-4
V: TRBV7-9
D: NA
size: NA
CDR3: CASSFGHLRDEKLFF
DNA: TGTGCCAGCAGCTTTGGTCACCTTCGGGATGAAAAACTGTTTTTT

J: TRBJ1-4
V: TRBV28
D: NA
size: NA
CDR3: CASSGRWATNEKLFF
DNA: TGTGCCAGCAGTGGGAGGTGGGCAACTAATGAAAAACTGTTTTTT

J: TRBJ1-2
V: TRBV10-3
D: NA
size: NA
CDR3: CAISDVGGYTF
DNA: TGTGCCATCAGTGACGTGGGCGGCTACACCTTC

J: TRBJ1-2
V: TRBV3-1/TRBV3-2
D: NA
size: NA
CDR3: CASSQGEGSDTF
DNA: TGTGCCAGCAGCCAAGGGGAGGGATCGGACACCTTC

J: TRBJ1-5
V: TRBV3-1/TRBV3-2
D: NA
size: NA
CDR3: CASSQGTANSNQPQHF
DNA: TGTGCCAGCAGCCAAGGGACAGCGAATAGCAATCAGCCCCAGCATTTT

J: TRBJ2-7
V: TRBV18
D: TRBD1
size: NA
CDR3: CASSRGQGVTYEQYF
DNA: TGTGCCAGCTCCCGCGGACAGGGGGTCACCTACGAGCAGTACTTC

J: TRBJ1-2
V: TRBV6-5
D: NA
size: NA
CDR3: CASREGGGYTF
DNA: TGTGCCAGCAGGGAGGGGGGGGGCTACACCTTC

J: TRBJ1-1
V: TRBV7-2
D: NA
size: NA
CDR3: CASSLGQLEAFF
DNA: TGTGCCAGCAGCTTGGGGCAGCTTGAAGCTTTCTTT

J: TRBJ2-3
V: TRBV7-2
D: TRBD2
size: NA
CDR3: CASSKRTSGMVDTQYF
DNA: TGTGCCAGCAGCAAAAGGACTAGCGGGATGGTAGATACGCAGTATTTT

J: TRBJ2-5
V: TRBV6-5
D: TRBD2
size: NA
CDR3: CASSHISGGLETQYF
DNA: TGTGCCAGCAGTCACATTAGCGGGGGATTGGAGACCCAGTACTTC

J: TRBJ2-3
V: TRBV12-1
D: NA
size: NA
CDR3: CASSPPTTSGGARDTQYF
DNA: TGTGCCAGCAGCCCCCCCACCACTAGCGGGGGGGCTAGAGATACGCAGTATTTT

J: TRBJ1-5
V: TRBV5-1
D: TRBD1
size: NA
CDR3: CASSLGGQGNNQPQHF
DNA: TGCGCCAGCAGCTTGGGGGGACAGGGGAACAATCAGCCCCAGCATTTT

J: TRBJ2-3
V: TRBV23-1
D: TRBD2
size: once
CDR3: CASSQPWGGCTDTQYF
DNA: TGCGCCAGCAGTCAACCGTGGGGGGGGTGCACAGATACGCAGTATTTT

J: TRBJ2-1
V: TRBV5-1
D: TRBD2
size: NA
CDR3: CASSLLAGGGNEQFF
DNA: TGCGCCAGCAGCTTACTAGCGGGAGGGGGGAATGAGCAGTTCTTC

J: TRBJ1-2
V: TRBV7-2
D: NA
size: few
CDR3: CASSPGTNYGYTF
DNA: TGTGCCAGCAGCCCCGGGACTAACTATGGCTACACCTTC

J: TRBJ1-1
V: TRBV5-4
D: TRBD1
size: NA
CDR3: CASSPEGQSSQEAFF
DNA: TGTGCCAGCAGCCCGGAGGGACAGAGCTCCCAAGAAGCTTTCTTT

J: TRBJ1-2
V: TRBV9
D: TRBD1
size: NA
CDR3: CASSVGLDRGLDGYTF
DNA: TGTGCCAGCAGCGTAGGTTTGGACAGGGGGCTGGATGGCTACACCTTC

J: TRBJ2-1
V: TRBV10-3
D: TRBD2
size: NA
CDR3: CAISNTGTNHEQFF
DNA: TGTGCCATCAGTAATACCGGGACTAATCATGAGCAGTTCTTC

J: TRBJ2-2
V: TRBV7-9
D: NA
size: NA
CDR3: CASSSQSNTGELFF
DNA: TGTGCCAGCAGTTCACAGTCGAACACCGGGGAGCTGTTTTTT

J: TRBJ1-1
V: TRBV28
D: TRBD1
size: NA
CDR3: CASSFLGGGSSEAFF
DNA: TGTGCCAGCAGTTTCCTAGGGGGCGGAAGTTCTGAAGCTTTCTTT

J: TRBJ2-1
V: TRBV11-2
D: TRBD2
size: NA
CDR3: CASSLGASGGNEQFF
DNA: TGTGCCAGCAGCTTAGGGGCTAGCGGGGGCAATGAGCAGTTCTTC

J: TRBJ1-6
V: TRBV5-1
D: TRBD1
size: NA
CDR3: CASSPDRGNSPLHF
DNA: TGCGCCAGCAGCCCGGACAGGGGGAATTCACCCCTCCACTTT

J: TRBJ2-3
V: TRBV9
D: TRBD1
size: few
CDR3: CASSDVPGQGRTDTQYF
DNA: TGTGCCAGCAGCGATGTTCCGGGACAGGGACGAACAGATACGCAGTATTTT

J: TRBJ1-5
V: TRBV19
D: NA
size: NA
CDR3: CASSRTDYSNQPQHF
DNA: TGTGCCAGTAGTCGGACGGACTATAGCAATCAGCCCCAGCATTTT

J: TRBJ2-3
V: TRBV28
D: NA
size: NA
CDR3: CASSWGGTDTQYF
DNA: TGTGCCAGCAGTTGGGGGGGCACAGATACGCAGTATTTT

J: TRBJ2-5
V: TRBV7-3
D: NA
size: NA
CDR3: CASSLSGSLQETQYF
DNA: TGTGCCAGCAGCTTAAGCGGGTCCCTCCAAGAGACCCAGTACTTC

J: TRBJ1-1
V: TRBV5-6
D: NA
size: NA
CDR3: CASSLIQHPNTEAFF
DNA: TGTGCCAGCAGCTTAATACAGCACCCGAACACTGAAGCTTTCTTT

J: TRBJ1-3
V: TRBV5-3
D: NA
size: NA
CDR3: CARSRPKGVPGNTIYF
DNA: TGTGCCAGAAGCCGACCCAAGGGGGTACCAGGAAACACCATATATTTT